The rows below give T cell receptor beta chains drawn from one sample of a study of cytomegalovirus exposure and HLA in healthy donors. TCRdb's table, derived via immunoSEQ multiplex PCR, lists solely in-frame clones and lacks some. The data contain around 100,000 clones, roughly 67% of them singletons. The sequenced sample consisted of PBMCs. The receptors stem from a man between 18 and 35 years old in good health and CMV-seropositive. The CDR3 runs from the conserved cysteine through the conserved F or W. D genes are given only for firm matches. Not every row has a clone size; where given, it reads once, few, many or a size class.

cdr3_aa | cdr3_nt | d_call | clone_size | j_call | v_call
CASSVGGGETQYF | TGTGCCAGCAGCGTAGGGGGGGGTGAGACCCAGTACTTC | . | . | TRBJ2-5 | TRBV5-4
CASSQGRASGDSEQFF | TGCGCCAGCAGCCAAGGCCGGGCTAGCGGGGACAGTGAGCAGTTCTTC | TRBD2 | few | TRBJ2-1 | TRBV4-1
CASSPYSDRGRYEQYF | TGTGCCAGCTCACCTTACTCCGACAGGGGGAGGTACGAGCAGTACTTC | TRBD1 | . | TRBJ2-7 | TRBV18
CASSELAGGRTGELFF | TGTGCCAGCAGTGAACTAGCGGGGGGTCGAACCGGGGAGCTGTTTTTT | TRBD2 | . | TRBJ2-2 | TRBV6-1
CASSGTPGLAYNEQFF | TGTGCCAGCAGTGGGACCCCGGGACTAGCTTACAATGAGCAGTTCTTC | TRBD2 | few | TRBJ2-1 | TRBV6-4
CASSHPRTGAESTDTQYF | TGTGCCAGCTCACATCCAAGGACAGGGGCGGAGAGCACAGATACGCAGTATTTT | TRBD1 | . | TRBJ2-3 | TRBV18
CATGGDSWANVLTF | TGTGCCACGGGGGGAGATTCTTGGGCCAACGTCCTGACTTTC | TRBD2 | . | TRBJ2-6 | TRBV6-5
CASSTRTGNYGYTF | TGTGCCAGCAGCACCCGGACAGGGAACTATGGCTACACCTTC | TRBD1 | . | TRBJ1-2 | TRBV7-9
CASNTGGATEAFF | TGCGCCAGCAACACTGGGGGCGCCACTGAAGCTTTCTTT | . | . | TRBJ1-1 | TRBV5-1
CASTWDSSYSNQPQHF | TGTGCCAGTACATGGGACAGCAGCTATAGCAATCAGCCCCAGCATTTT | TRBD1 | once | TRBJ1-5 | TRBV19
CASSDPQGRNYGYTF | TGTGCCAGCAGTGACCCACAGGGTCGGAACTATGGCTACACCTTC | . | . | TRBJ1-2 | TRBV2
CSVRGYEVNSPLHF | TGCAGCGTCCGGGGGTACGAGGTTAATTCACCCCTCCACTTT | . | . | TRBJ1-6 | TRBV29-1
CASSPLTTPTSGEDTQYF | TGCGCCAGCAGCCCCTTAACCACCCCGACTAGCGGGGAGGATACGCAGTATTTT | TRBD2 | . | TRBJ2-3 | TRBV4-1
CASSEWGEVNEKLFF | TGTGCCAGCAGTGAATGGGGGGAGGTGAATGAAAAACTGTTTTTT | . | . | TRBJ1-4 | TRBV2
CASSLVPGVYGYTF | TGCGCCAGCAGCTTGGTTCCAGGGGTCTATGGCTACACCTTC | . | . | TRBJ1-2 | TRBV5-1
CASLPARGTEAFF | TGTGCCAGTTTACCCGCCCGGGGCACTGAAGCTTTCTTT | . | . | TRBJ1-1 | TRBV2
CASDRDSFGGYTF | TGTGCCAGTGACAGGGACAGCTTCGGCGGCTACACCTTC | TRBD1 | . | TRBJ1-2 | TRBV28
CASSLVSGALEQYF | TGTGCCAGCAGTTTAGTAAGTGGGGCCCTCGAGCAGTACTTC | . | . | TRBJ2-7 | TRBV27
CASSFPTGDSPPHF | TGCGCCAGCAGCTTCCCCACAGGGGATTCACCCCCCCACTTT | TRBD1 | . | TRBJ1-6 | TRBV5-1
CASSYEGDTYNSPLHF | TGTGCCAGCAGTTACGAGGGGGACACCTATAATTCACCCCTCCACTTT | . | . | TRBJ1-6 | TRBV6-5
CASSLDRGHYGYTF | TGTGCCAGCAGCTTAGACAGGGGCCACTATGGCTACACCTTC | TRBD1 | . | TRBJ1-2 | TRBV13
CASSLGAVTEAFF | TGTGCCAGCAGCCTGGGGGCGGTCACTGAAGCTTTCTTT | . | . | TRBJ1-1 | TRBV9